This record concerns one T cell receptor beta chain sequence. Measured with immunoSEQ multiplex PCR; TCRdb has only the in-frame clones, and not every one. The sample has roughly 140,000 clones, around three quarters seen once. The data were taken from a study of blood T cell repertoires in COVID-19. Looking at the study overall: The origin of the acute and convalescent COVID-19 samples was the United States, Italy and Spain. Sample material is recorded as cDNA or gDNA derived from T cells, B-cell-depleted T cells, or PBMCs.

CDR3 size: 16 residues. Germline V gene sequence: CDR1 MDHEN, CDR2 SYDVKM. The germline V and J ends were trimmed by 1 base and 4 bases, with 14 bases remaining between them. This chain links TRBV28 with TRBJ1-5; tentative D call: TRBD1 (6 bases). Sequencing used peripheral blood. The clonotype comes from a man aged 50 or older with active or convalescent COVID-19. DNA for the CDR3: TGTGCCAGCAGTTTATCCGGGGGGCTGGGGAATCAGCCCCAGCATTTT. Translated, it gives CASSLSGGLGNQPQHF.